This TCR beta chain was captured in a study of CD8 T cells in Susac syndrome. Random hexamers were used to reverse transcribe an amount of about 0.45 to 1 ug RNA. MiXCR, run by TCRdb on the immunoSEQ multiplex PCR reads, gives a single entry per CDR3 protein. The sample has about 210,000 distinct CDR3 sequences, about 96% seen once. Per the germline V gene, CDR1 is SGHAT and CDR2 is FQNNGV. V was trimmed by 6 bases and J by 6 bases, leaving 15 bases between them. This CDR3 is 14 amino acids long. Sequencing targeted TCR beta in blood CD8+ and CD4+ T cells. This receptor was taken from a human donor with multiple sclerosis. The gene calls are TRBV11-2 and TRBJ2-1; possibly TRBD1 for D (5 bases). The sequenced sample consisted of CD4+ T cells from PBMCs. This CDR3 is CASRRPGRSNEQFF. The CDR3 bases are TGTGCCAGCAGGCGACCAGGGCGGAGCAATGAGCAGTTCTTC.